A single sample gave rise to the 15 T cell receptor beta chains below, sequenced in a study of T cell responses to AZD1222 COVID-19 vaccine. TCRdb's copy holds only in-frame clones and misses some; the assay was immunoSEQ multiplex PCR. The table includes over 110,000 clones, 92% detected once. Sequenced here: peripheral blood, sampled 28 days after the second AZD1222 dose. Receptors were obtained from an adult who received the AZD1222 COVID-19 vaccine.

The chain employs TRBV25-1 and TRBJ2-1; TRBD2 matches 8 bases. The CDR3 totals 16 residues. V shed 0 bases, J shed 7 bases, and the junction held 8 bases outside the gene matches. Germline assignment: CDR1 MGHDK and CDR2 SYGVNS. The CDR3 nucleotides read TGTGCCAGCAGTGAATACTTTCGGGAGGGGGGTAATGAGCAGTTCTTC. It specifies CASSEYFREGGNEQFF.

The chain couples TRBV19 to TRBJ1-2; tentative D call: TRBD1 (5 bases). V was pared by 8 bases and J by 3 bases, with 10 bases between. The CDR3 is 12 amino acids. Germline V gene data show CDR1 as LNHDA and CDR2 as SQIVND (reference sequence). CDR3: CASEGVDYGYTF. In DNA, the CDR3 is TGTGCCAGTGAAGGGGTGGACTATGGCTACACCTTC.

The CDR3 DNA reads as TGCGCCAGCAGCCAAGAGATGGGGACCGCCGAAAAACATTTT. It codes for CASSQEMGTAEKHF. The rearrangement joins TRBV4-3 to TRBJ1-5; tentatively, D is TRBD1 (5 bases). V gave up 0 bases and J gave up 16 bases, with 19 bases separating them. The CDR3 sequence is 14 residues long. Per the germline V gene, CDR1 is LGHNA and CDR2 is YSLEER.

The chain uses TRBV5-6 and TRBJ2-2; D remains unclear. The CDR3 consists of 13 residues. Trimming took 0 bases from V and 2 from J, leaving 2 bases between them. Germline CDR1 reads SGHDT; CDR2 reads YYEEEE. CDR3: CASSLANTGELFF. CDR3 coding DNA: TGTGCCAGCAGCTTGGCTAACACCGGGGAGCTGTTTTTT.

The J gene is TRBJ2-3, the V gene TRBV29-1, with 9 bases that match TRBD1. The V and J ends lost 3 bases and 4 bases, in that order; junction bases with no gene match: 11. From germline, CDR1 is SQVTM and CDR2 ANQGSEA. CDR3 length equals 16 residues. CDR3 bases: TGCAGCGTTGATAAACCGACAGGGGGGAGAGCAGATACGCAGTATTTT. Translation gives CSVDKPTGGRADTQYF.

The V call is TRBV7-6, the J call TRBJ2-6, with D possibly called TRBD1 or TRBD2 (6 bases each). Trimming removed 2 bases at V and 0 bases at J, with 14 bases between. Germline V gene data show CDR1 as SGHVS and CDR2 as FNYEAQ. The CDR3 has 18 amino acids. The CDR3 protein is CASSLRTAGLSGANVLTF. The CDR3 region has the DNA TGTGCCAGCAGCTTAAGGACAGCGGGCCTCTCTGGGGCCAACGTCCTGACTTTC.

CDR3 sequence reads: CASSYGQEYGYTF. The CDR3 nucleotides read TGTGCCAGCAGTTATGGGCAGGAATATGGCTACACCTTC. The chain combines TRBV6-5 with TRBJ1-2; D is ambiguous. This CDR3 region has 13 residues. Trimming shortened V by 3 bases and J by 5 bases, and 10 bases separated the two germline ends. CDR1 is MNHEY and CDR2 is SVGAGI in the germline V gene.

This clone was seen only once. This CDR3 is CASSYSVTGELFF. In nucleotides, the CDR3 is TGTGCCAGCAGTTACTCGGTCACCGGGGAGCTGTTTTTT. The chain is built from TRBV6-5 and TRBJ2-2; D gene uncertain. CDR1 and CDR2 from the germline V gene are MNHEY and SVGAGI. V shed 0 bases and J shed 4 bases, with 3 bases lying between them. This CDR3 has 13 residues.

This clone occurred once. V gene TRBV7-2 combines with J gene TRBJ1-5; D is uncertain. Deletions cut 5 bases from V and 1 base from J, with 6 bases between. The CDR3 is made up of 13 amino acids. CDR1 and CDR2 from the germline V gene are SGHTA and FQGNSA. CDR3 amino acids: CASSVRSNQPQHF. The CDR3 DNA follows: TGTGCCAGCAGCGTACGGAGCAATCAGCCCCAGCATTTT.

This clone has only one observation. The DNA of the CDR3 is TGTGCCAGCAGCCAAGCCCTGACAGCCTCAAACGGCTACACCTTC. This translates into CASSQALTASNGYTF. V is TRBV4-2 and J is TRBJ1-2; possible D gene TRBD1, 5 bases. CDR1 is LGHNA and CDR2 is YNFKEQ in the germline V gene. The CDR3 spans 15 residues. V lost 1 base, J lost 8 bases, and 17 bases lay in between.

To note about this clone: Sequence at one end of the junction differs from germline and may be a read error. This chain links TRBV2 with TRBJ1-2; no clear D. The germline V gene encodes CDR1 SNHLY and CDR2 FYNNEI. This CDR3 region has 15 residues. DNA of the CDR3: TGTGCCAGCAGAAGAGAGGACCCCTCTAAATATGGCTACACCTTC. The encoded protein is CASRREDPSKYGYTF.

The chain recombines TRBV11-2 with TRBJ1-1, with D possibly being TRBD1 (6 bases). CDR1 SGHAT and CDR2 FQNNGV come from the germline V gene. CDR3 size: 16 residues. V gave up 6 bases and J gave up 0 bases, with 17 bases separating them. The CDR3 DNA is TGTGCCAGCAGGTTATGGGACACTCGAATGAACACTGAAGCTTTCTTT. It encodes CASRLWDTRMNTEAFF.

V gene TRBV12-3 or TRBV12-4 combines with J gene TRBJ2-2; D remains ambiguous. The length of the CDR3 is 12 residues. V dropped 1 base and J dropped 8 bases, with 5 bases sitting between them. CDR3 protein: CASSLVGGELFF. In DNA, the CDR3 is TGTGCCAGCAGTTTAGTAGGTGGGGAGCTGTTTTTT.

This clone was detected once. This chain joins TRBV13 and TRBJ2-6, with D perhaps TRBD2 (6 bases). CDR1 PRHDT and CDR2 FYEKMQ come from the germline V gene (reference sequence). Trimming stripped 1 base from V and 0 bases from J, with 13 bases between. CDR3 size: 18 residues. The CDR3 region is CASSLEAGNHSGANVLTF. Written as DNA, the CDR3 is TGTGCCAGCAGCTTAGAGGCGGGAAACCACTCTGGGGCCAACGTCCTGACTTTC.

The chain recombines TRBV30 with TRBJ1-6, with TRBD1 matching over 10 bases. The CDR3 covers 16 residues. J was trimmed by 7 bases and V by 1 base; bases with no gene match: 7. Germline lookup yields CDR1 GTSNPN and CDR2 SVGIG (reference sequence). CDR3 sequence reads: CAWSARGQGGNSPLHF. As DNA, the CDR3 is TGTGCCTGGAGTGCCCGAGGACAGGGGGGAAATTCACCCCTCCACTTT.